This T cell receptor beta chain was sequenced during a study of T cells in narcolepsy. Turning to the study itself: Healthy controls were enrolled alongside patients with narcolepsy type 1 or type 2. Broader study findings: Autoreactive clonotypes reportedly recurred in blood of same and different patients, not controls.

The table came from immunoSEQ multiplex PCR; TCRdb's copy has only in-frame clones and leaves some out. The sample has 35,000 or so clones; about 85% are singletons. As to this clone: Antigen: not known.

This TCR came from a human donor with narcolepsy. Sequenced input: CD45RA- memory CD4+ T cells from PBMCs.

CDR3 residues: CASSIGDYGGYTF. For the CDR3, the DNA is TGTGCCAGTAGTATCGGGGATTATGGTGGCTACACCTTC. The chain is built from TRBV19 and TRBJ1-2, with D uncertain. CDR3 length: 13 amino acids. V lost 3 bases and J lost 7, with 12 bases in between. Germline V gene lookup returns CDR1 LNHDA and CDR2 SQIVND (reference sequence).